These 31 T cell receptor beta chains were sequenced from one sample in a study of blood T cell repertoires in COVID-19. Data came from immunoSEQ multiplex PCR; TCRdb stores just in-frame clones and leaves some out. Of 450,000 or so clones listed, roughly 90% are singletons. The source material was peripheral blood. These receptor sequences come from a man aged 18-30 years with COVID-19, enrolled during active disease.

Written as DNA, the CDR3 is TGTGCCAGCAGTTCCCCCCGGGATGCCTACGAGCAGTACTTC. Its translation is CASSSPRDAYEQYF. The chain uses TRBV27 and TRBJ2-7; possible D gene TRBD2, 5 bases. With 4 bases removed from V and 2 bases from J, the gap between germline ends came to 12 bases. CDR1 and CDR2 from the germline V gene are MNHEY and SMNVEV (reference sequence). This CDR3 is 14 amino acids long.

The chain's CDR3 is CSVDGRSGGTNEQFF. CDR3 DNA: TGCAGCGTTGACGGTAGGTCGGGGGGCACCAATGAGCAGTTCTTC. The V and J genes are TRBV29-1 and TRBJ2-1; D may be TRBD2 (7 bases). V shed 3 bases and J shed 6 bases, with 18 bases lying between them. Germline-derived CDR1 and CDR2 are SQVTM and ANQGSEA. The CDR3 runs 15 residues.

The CDR3 region is CASARLAAGGDQPQHF. CDR3 DNA: TGTGCCAGCGCTAGGTTGGCGGCAGGGGGCGATCAGCCCCAGCATTTT. V is TRBV19 and J is TRBJ1-5, with 8 bases that match TRBD1. The V segment lost 9 bases and the J segment 5 bases; nucleotides outside the gene matches: 15. The length of the CDR3 is 16 residues. From germline, CDR1 is LNHDA and CDR2 SQIVND (reference sequence).

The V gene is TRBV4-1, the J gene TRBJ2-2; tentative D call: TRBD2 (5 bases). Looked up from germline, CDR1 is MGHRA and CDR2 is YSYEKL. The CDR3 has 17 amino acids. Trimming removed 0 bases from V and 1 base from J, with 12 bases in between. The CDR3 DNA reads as TGCGCCAGCAGCCAAGATGCCCTAGCAGTGAACACCGGGGAGCTGTTTTTT. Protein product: CASSQDALAVNTGELFF.

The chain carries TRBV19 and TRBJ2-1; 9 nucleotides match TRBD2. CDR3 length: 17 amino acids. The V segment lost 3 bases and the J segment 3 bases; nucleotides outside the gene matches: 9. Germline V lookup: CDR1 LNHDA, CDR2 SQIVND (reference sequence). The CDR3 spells CASSIVYERGVYNEQFF. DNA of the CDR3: TGTGCCAGTAGTATCGTTTACGAGCGGGGGGTCTACAATGAGCAGTTCTTC.

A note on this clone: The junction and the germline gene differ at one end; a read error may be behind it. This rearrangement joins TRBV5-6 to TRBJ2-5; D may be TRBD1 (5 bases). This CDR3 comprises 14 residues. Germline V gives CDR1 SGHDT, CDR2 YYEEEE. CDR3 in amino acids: CASSHKQVQATQYF. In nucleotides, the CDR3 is TGTGCCAGCAGCCATAAACAGGTACAAGCGACCCAGTACTTC.

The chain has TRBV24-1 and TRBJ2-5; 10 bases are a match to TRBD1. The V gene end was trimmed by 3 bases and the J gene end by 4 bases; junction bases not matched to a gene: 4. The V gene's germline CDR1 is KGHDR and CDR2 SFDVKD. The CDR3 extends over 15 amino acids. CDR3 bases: TGTGCCACCAGTGATCGGGACAGGGGAGTAGAGACCCAGTACTTC. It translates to CATSDRDRGVETQYF.

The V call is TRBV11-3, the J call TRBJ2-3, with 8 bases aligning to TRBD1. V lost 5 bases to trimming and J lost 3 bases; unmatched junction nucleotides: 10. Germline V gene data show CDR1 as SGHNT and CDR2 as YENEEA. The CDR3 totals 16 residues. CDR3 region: CASSPPGQGFTDTQYF. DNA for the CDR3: TGTGCCAGCAGCCCCCCCGGACAGGGTTTTACAGATACGCAGTATTTT.

In DNA form, the CDR3 reads TGTGCCAGCAGTTACGGGGACAGACGTTACTCACCCCTCCACTTT. Translating gives CASSYGDRRYSPLHF. V usage is TRBV6-5 and J usage is TRBJ1-6, with 7 bases identical to TRBD1. The CDR3 length is 15 residues. The V segment lost 2 bases and the J segment 10 bases; nucleotides outside the gene matches: 8. Germline V CDR1 and CDR2: MNHEY, SVGAGI.

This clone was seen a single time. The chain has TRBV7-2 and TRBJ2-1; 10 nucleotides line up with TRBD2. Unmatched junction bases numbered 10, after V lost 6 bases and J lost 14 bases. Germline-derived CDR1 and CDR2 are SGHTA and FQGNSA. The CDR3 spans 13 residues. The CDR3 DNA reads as TGTGCCAGCAGTCAGGCACTAGCGGGAAGAAAGTTCTTC. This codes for CASSQALAGRKFF. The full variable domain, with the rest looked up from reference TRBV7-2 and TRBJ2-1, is GAGVSQSPSNKVTEKGKDVELRCDPISGHTALYWYRQSLGQGLEFLIYFQGNSAPDKSGLPSDRFSAERTGGSVSTLTIQRTQQEDSAVYLCASSQALAGRKFFGPGTRLTVL.

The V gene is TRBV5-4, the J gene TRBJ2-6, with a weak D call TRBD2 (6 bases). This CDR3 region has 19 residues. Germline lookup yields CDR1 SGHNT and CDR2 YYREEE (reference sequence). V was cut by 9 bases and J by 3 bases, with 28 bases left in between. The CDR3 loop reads CAIGPGGAHLSRGANVLTF. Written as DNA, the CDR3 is TGTGCCATCGGTCCCGGAGGGGCGCACCTCTCTCGTGGGGCCAACGTCCTGACTTTC.

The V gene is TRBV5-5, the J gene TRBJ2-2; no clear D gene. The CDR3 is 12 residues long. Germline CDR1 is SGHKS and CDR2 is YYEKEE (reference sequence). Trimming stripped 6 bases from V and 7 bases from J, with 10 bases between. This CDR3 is CASNLGLGELFF. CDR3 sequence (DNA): TGTGCCAGCAACCTCGGTCTCGGGGAGCTGTTTTTT.

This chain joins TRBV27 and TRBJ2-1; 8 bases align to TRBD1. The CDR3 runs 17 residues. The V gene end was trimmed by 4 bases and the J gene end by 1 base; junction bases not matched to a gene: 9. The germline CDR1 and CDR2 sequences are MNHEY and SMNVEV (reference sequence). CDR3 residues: CASSSPGQGASYNEQFF. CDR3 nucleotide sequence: TGTGCCAGCAGTTCCCCCGGGCAGGGGGCATCCTACAATGAGCAGTTCTTC.

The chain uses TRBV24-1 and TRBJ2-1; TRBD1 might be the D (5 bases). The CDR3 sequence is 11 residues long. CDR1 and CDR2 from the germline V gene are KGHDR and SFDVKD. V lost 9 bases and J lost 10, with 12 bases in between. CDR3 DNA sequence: TGTGCCACCCCGCTAAGACAGGAGCAGTTCTTC. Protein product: CATPLRQEQFF.

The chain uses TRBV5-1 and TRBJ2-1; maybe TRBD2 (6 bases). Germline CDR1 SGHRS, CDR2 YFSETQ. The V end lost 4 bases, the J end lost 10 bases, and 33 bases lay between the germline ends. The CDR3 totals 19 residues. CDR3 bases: TGCGCCAGCAGCCTGCAAGGCAGTGGTTTAGCGGCTCACCAGGTGGAGCAGTTCTTC. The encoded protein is CASSLQGSGLAAHQVEQFF.

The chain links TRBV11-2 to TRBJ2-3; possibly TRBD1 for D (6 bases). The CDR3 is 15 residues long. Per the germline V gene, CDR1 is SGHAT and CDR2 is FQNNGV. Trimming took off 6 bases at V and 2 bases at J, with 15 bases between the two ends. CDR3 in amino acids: CASRGGGLYTDTQYF. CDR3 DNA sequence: TGTGCCAGCAGGGGTGGGGGCCTATACACAGATACGCAGTATTTT.

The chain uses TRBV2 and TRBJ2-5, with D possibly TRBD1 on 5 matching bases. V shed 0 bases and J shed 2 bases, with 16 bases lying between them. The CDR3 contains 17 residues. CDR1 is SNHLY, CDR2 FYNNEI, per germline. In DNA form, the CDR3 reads TGTGCCAGCAGTGAAGCCGAGCTCAACAGGCCGCAAGAGACCCAGTACTTC. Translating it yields CASSEAELNRPQETQYF.

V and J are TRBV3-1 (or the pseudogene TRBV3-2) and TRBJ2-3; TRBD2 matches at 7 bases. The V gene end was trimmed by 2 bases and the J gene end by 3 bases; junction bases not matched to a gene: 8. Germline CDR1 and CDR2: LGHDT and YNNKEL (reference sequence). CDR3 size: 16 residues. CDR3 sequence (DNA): TGTGCCAGCAGCCAATTGTGGGCGGGGGAGACAGATACGCAGTATTTT. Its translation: CASSQLWAGETDTQYF.

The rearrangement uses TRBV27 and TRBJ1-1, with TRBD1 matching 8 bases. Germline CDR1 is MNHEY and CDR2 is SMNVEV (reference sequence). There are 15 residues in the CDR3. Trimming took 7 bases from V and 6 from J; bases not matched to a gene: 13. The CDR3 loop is CASTLRTGMNSEAFF. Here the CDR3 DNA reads TGTGCCAGCACCCTAAGGACAGGGATGAATTCTGAAGCTTTCTTT.

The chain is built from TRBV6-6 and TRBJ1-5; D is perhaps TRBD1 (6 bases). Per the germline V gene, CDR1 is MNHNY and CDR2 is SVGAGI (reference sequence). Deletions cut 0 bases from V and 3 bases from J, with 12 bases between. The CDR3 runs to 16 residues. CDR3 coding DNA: TGTGCCAGCAGTTACTCAGCGGGGGCCCTCAATCAGCCCCAGCATTTT. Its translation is CASSYSAGALNQPQHF.

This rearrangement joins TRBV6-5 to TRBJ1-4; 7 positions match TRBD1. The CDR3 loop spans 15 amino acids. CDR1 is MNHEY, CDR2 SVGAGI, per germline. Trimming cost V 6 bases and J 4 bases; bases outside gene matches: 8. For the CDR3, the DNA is TGTGCCAGCAGAGCGACAGGGCAAGTTAATGAAAAACTGTTTTTT. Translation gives CASRATGQVNEKLFF.

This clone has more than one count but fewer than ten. The CDR3 spells CATKSGSHEQFF. For the CDR3, the DNA is TGTGCCACAAAAAGCGGGAGCCACGAGCAGTTCTTC. This chain joins TRBV24-1 and TRBJ2-1; the match to TRBD2 covers 8 bases. The CDR3 is 12 amino acids. J lost 10 bases, V lost 10 bases, and 8 bases had no gene match. CDR1 and CDR2 from the germline V gene are KGHDR and SFDVKD.

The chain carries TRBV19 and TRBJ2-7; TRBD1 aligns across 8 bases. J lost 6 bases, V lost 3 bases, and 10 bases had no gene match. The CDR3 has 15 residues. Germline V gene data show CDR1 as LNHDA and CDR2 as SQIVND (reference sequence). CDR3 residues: CASSIGSRGLAEQYF. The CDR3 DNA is TGTGCCAGTAGTATCGGGAGCAGGGGGCTTGCCGAGCAGTACTTC.

The chain's CDR3 is CSVSGQIGGEQYF. CDR3 coding DNA: TGCAGCGTTTCCGGACAGATAGGTGGGGAGCAGTACTTC. The V call is TRBV29-1, the J call TRBJ2-7; the D gene is possibly TRBD1 (6 bases). The CDR3 runs to 13 residues. V was trimmed by 5 bases and J by 7 bases, leaving 18 bases between them. The germline V gene encodes CDR1 SQVTM and CDR2 ANQGSEA.

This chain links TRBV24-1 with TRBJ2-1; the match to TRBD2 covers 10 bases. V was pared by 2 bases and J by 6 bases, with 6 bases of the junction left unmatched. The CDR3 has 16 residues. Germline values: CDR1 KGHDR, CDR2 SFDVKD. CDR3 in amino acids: CATSDSSGSLGNEQFF. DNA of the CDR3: TGTGCCACCAGTGATTCTAGCGGGAGTTTGGGCAATGAGCAGTTCTTC.

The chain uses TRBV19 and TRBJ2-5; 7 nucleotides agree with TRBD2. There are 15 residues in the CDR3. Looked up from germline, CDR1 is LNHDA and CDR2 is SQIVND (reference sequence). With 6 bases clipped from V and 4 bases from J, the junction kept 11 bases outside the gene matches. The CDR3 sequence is CASSHPSGLTETQYF. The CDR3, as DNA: TGTGCCAGTAGCCATCCTAGCGGTCTTACAGAGACCCAGTACTTC.

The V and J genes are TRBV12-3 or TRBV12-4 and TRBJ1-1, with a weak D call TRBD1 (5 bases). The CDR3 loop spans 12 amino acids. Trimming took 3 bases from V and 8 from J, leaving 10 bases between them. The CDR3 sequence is CASSFGTREAFF. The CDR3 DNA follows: TGTGCCAGCAGTTTTGGGACTCGGGAAGCTTTCTTT.

Here the CDR3 reads CASSLNSGGAVTQYF. For the CDR3, the DNA is TGTGCCAGCAGCTTAAATAGCGGGGGGGCAGTTACGCAGTATTTT. This chain uses TRBV7-9 with TRBJ2-3; 11 nucleotides agree with TRBD2. Germline V gene lookup returns CDR1 SEHNR and CDR2 FQNEAQ (reference sequence). V lost 2 bases to trimming and J lost 8 bases; unmatched junction nucleotides: 6. The CDR3 has 15 amino acids.

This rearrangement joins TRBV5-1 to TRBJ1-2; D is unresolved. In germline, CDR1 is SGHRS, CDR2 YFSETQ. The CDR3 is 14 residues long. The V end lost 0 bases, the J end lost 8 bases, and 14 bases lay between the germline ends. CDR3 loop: CASSLVTGMSGYTF. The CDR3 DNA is TGCGCCAGCAGCTTGGTTACGGGGATGAGCGGCTACACCTTC.

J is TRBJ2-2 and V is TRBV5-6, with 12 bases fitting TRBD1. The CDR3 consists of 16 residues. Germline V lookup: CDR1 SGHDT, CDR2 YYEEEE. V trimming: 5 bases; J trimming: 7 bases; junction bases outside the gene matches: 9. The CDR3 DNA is TGTGCCAGCAGTCTAACCGGGACAGGGGGCATCGGGGAGCTGTTTTTT. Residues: CASSLTGTGGIGELFF.

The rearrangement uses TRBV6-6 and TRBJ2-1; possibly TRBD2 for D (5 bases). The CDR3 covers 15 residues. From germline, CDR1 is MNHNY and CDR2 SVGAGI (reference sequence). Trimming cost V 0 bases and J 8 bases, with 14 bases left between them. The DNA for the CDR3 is TGTGCCAGCAGTTACTCGCATAATGAGAGGGATGAGCAGTTCTTC. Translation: CASSYSHNERDEQFF.